This T cell receptor (beta chain) was found in a study of shared clonotypes between healthy human individuals. Profiled with immunoSEQ multiplex PCR; TCRdb holds only in-frame clones, not every one. The sample has some 2 million clones; around 95% are singletons. Germline V gives CDR1 MNHNY, CDR2 SVGAGI (reference sequence). V shed 6 bases, J shed 2 bases, and the junction held 8 bases outside the gene matches. This CDR3 comprises 15 residues. Every contributor of samples was a Caucasian grown-up residing in Nashville, Tennessee. Sequenced: naive CD4+ T cells sorted from blood. Stated subset: CD45RA+ positively selected. V and J are TRBV6-6 and TRBJ1-2; 8 bases fit TRBD1. The clonotype was recovered from a man younger than 35 in good health. Here the CDR3 DNA reads TGTGCCAGCAGCCCCCTCGGGACAGGCAACTATGGCTACACCTTC. Amino acids: CASSPLGTGNYGYTF.